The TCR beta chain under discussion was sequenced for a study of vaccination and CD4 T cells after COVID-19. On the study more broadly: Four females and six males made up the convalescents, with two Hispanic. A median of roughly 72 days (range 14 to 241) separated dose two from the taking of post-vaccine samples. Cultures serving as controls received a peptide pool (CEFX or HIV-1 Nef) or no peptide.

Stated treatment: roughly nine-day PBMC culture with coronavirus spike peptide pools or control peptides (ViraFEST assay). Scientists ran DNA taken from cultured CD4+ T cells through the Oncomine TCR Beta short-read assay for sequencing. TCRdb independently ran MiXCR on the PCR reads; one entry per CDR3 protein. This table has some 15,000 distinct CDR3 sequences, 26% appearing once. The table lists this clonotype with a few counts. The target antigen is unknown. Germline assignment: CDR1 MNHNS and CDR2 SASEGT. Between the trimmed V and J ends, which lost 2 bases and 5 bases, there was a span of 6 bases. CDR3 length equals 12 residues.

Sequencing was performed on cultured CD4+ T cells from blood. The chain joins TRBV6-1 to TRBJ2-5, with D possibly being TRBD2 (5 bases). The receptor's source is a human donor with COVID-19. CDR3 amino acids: CASSEREETQYF. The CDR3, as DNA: TGTGCCAGCAGTGAAAGGGAGGAGACCCAGTACTTC.